This is a list of T cell receptor beta chains from one sample in a study of blood T cell repertoires in COVID-19. Data came from immunoSEQ multiplex PCR; TCRdb stores just in-frame clones and leaves some out. The repertoire holds 100,000 or so clones, with approximately 86% as singletons. The source material was PBMCs or T cells enriched from blood (not recorded which). These receptors were collected from a woman in her 50s who had recovered from COVID-19. CDR3s include the opening cysteine and the closing phenylalanine or tryptophan. The D gene is left open where the match is weak.

V	J	D	CDR3
TRBV28	TRBJ2-3	TRBD2	CASSLDLAGGTDTQYF
TRBV5-1	TRBJ2-7	NA	CASSWDTTYEQYF
TRBV6-2/TRBV6-3	TRBJ2-7	TRBD2	CASSYDSGSYEQYF
TRBV30	TRBJ2-7	NA	CACLREWYEQYF
TRBV9	TRBJ2-7	TRBD2	CASSAAGVSAPEQYF
TRBV9	TRBJ2-3	NA	CASSVVALQDTQYF
TRBV7-9	TRBJ1-6	NA	CASSADSYNSPLHF
TRBV27	TRBJ1-5	TRBD1	CASSFSGTGGNQPQHF
TRBV11-2	TRBJ1-4	NA	CASSLGTGFNEKLFF
TRBV5-1	TRBJ2-3	TRBD2	CASSPNPAGDGENTQYF
TRBV7-8	TRBJ1-5	NA	CASSPRPGDYSNQPQHF